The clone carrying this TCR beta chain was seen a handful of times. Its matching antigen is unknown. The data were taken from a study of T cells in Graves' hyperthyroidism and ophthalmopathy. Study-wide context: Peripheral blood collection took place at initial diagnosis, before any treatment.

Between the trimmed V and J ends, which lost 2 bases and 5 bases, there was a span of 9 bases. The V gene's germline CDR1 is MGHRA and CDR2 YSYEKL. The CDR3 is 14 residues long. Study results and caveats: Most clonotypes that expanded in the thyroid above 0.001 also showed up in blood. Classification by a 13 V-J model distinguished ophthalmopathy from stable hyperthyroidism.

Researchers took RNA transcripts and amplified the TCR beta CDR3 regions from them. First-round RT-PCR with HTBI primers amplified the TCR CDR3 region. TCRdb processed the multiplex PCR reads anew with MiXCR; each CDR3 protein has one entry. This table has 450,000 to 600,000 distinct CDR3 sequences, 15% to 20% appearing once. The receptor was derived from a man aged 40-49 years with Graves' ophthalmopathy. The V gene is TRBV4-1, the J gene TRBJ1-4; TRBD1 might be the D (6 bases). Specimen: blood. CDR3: CASSQQGKNEKLFF. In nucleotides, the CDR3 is TGCGCCAGCAGCCAACAGGGGAAGAATGAAAAACTGTTTTTT.